The 14 T cell receptor beta chains in this list originate from one sample, sequenced in a study of T cell responses to AZD1222 COVID-19 vaccine. The repertoire was sequenced with immunoSEQ multiplex PCR; TCRdb's copy has only in-frame clones and lacks some. This sample has about 110,000 clones, with 89% found just once. The material sequenced was peripheral blood, taken on day 0 of AZD1222 vaccination. These receptors originate from an adult in good health.

The chain carries TRBV11-1 and TRBJ2-1; 9 bases fit TRBD1. This CDR3 spans 14 amino acids. CDR1 is SGHAT, CDR2 FQDESV, per germline (reference sequence). The J segment lost 2 bases and the V segment lost 7 bases, leaving 3 bases of the junction unmatched. In nucleotides, the CDR3 is TGTGCCAGCATCCGGGACAGGGCCTACAATGAGCAGTTCTTC. Its translation is CASIRDRAYNEQFF.

The count of this clone is one. V is TRBV28 and J is TRBJ2-3; 9 bases map to TRBD2. V gave up 4 bases and J gave up 4 bases; unmatched junction bases: 12. The CDR3 extends over 17 amino acids. Germline CDR1 is MDHEN and CDR2 is SYDVKM. The CDR3 DNA is TGTGCCAGCAGTTCCTATAGCGGGAGCTGGGCCCCAGATACGCAGTATTTT. As protein: CASSSYSGSWAPDTQYF.

This chain joins TRBV12-5 and TRBJ1-2, with TRBD1 identical over 12 bases. The CDR3 is 16 amino acids. Germline CDR1 is LGHNT and CDR2 is FRNRAP. Trimming at V came to 2 bases and at J to 8 bases, leaving 9 bases not matched to a gene. In DNA form, the CDR3 reads TGTGCTAGTGGTTTGCCGCCGGGACAGGGGGCCCGCGGCTACACCTTC. Protein product: CASGLPPGQGARGYTF. Based on the CDR3 plus reference TRBV12-5 and TRBJ1-2, the full variable domain is DARVTQTPRHKVTEMGQEVTMRCQPILGHNTVFWYRQTMMQGLELLAYFRNRAPLDDSGMPKDRFSAEMPDATLATLKIQPSEPRDSAVYFCASGLPPGQGARGYTFGSGTRLTVV.

This clone appeared a single time. V gene TRBV11-2 combines with J gene TRBJ2-5, with D unresolved. CDR3 length: 14 residues. Per germline, CDR1 SGHAT and CDR2 FQNNGV. Trimming took off 3 bases at V and 0 bases at J, with 8 bases between the two ends. CDR3 nucleotides: TGTGCCAGCAGCTTGGCAAAGCACCAAGAGACCCAGTACTTC. Its protein product is CASSLAKHQETQYF.

V gene TRBV7-9 combines with J gene TRBJ2-5; D is unresolved. Germline CDR1 and CDR2: SEHNR and FQNEAQ (reference sequence). Trimming took off 4 bases at V and 7 bases at J, with 10 bases between the two ends. The CDR3 extends over 12 amino acids. For the CDR3, the DNA is TGTGCCAGCAGCTCCCCTTGGGGGACCCAGTACTTC. Translating it yields CASSSPWGTQYF.

The genes are TRBV24-1 and TRBJ2-1, with D tentatively TRBD2 (5 bases). V was trimmed by 1 base and J by 0 bases, leaving 9 bases between them. The CDR3 has 16 residues. Germline V lookup: CDR1 KGHDR, CDR2 SFDVKD. The CDR3 DNA is TGTGCCACCAGTGATTTACGGGATAGCTCCTACAATGAGCAGTTCTTC. Its protein is CATSDLRDSSYNEQFF.

J is TRBJ1-4 and V is TRBV7-2; 9 nucleotides agree with TRBD1. This CDR3 comprises 17 residues. The V and J ends lost 1 base and 8 bases, in that order; junction bases with no gene match: 11. Germline V gene lookup returns CDR1 SGHTA and CDR2 FQGNSA. This CDR3 reads CASSLVGGGQGGEKLFF. Written as DNA, the CDR3 is TGTGCCAGCAGCTTAGTTGGTGGGGGACAGGGCGGGGAAAAACTGTTTTTT.

In this sample, this clone turned up a few times. The chain joins TRBV28 to TRBJ1-4, with D unresolved. The CDR3 is 11 residues long. Germline loops: CDR1 MDHEN, CDR2 SYDVKM. Trimming took 5 bases from V and 8 from J, leaving 6 bases between them. CDR3 sequence (DNA): TGTGCCAGCAGTCCCCGGGAAAAACTGTTTTTT. Amino acids: CASSPREKLFF.

The rearrangement joins TRBV20-1 to TRBJ1-2; D is unclear. Germline V gene lookup returns CDR1 DFQATT and CDR2 SNEGSKA (reference sequence). CDR3 length equals 11 residues. The ends were cut back, 6 bases at V and 4 bases at J, with 9 bases in the middle. This CDR3 is CSAVGIYGYTF. CDR3 coding DNA: TGCAGTGCCGTCGGGATCTATGGCTACACCTTC.

The rearrangement joins TRBV19 to TRBJ1-1; maybe TRBD1 (5 bases). The CDR3 contains 13 residues. Germline V lookup: CDR1 LNHDA, CDR2 SQIVND (reference sequence). Trimming pared 5 bases from V and 1 base from J, leaving 8 bases between. The DNA of the CDR3 is TGTGCCAGTAGTGTCGACAGGAACACTGAAGCTTTCTTT. Translation gives CASSVDRNTEAFF.

J is TRBJ1-5 and V is TRBV6-5; tentative D call: TRBD1 (5 bases). The germline V gene has CDR1 MNHEY and CDR2 SVGAGI. CDR3 length equals 14 residues. The V end lost 2 bases, the J end lost 4 bases, and 9 bases lay between the germline ends. CDR3 sequence reads: CASSYVRGNQPQHF. CDR3 nucleotides: TGTGCCAGCAGTTACGTGAGGGGAAATCAGCCCCAGCATTTT.

V and J are TRBV28 and TRBJ2-3; 7 nucleotides align to TRBD2. V was clipped by 6 bases and J by 2 bases; unmatched bases: 14. Germline V lookup: CDR1 MDHEN, CDR2 SYDVKM. The CDR3 is 17 residues long. CDR3 DNA sequence: TGTGCCAGCAGGCTCCTCATCGGGGCGGGAGTCACAGATACGCAGTATTTT. Translating it yields CASRLLIGAGVTDTQYF.

This clone was found once. The rearrangement links TRBV6-6 to TRBJ2-7; D gene uncertain. The germline V gene encodes CDR1 MNHNY and CDR2 SVGAGI (reference sequence). V was shortened by 0 bases and J by 3 bases, with 12 bases between the two germline ends. The CDR3 sequence is 15 residues long. Written as DNA, the CDR3 is TGTGCCAGCAGTTACTCGACCCAAACAAACTACGAGCAGTACTTC. Amino acids: CASSYSTQTNYEQYF.

This clone was picked up one time. The rearrangement joins TRBV18 to TRBJ1-4; D call uncertain. The CDR3 is 13 residues long. Trimming shortened V by 8 bases and J by 3 bases, and 10 bases separated the two germline ends. Germline V CDR1 and CDR2: KGHSH, LQKENI. The CDR3 loop is CASTRQSNEKLFF. DNA for the CDR3: TGTGCCAGCACCCGACAATCTAATGAAAAACTGTTTTTT.